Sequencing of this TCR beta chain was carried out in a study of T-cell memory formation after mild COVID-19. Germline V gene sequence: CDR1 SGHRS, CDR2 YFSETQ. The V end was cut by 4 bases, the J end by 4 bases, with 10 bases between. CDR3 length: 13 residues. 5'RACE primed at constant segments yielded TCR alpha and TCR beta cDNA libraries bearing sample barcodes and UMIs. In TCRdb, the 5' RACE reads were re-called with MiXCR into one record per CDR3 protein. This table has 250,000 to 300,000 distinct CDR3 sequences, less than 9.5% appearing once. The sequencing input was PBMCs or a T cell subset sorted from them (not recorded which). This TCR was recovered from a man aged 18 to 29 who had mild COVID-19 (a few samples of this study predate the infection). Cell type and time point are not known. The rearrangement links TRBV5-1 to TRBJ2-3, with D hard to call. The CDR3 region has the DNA TGCGCCAGCAGCGACGACGGCCCAGATACGCAGTATTTT. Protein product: CASSDDGPDTQYF.